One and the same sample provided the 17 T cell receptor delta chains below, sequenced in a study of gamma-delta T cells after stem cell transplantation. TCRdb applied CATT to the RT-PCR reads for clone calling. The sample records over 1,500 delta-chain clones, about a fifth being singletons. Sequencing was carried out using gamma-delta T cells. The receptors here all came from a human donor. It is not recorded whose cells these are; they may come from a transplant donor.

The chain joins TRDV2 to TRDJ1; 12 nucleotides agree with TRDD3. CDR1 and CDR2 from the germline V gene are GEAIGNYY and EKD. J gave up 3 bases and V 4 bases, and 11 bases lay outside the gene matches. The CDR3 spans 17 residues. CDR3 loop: CACDVLGDTGEADKLIF. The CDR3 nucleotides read TGTGCCTGTGATGTACTGGGGGATACAGGAGAGGCCGATAAACTCATCTTT.

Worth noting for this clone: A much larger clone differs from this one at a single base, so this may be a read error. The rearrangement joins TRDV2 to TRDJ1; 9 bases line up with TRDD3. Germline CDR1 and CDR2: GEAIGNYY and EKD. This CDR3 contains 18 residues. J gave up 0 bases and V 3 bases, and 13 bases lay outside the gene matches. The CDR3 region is CACDALFGGIQHTDKLIF. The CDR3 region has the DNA TGTGCCTGTGACGCCCTTTTCGGGGGGATACAGCACACCGATAAACTCATCTTT.

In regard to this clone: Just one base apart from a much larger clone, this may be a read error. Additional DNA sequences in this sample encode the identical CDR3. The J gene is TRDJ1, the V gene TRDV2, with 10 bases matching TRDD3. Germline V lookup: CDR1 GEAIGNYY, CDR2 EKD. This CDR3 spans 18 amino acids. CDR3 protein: CACDTVLGDPKDTDKLIF. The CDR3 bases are TGTGCCTGCGACACCGTACTGGGGGATCCGAAGGACACCGATAAACTCATCTTT.

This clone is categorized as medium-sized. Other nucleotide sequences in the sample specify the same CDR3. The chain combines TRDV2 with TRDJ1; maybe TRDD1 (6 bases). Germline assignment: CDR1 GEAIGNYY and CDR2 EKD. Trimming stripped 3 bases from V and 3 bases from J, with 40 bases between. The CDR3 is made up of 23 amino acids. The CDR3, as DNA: TGTGCCTGTGACCTCGTAGGAGGCTATGGGGACCTCGAAATACCCTTCGAATCCGATAAACTCATCTTT. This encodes CACDLVGGYGDLEIPFESDKLIF.

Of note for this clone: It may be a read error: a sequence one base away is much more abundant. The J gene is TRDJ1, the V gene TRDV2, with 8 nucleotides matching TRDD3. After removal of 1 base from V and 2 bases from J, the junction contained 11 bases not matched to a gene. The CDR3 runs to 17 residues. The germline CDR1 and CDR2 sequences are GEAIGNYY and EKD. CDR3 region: CACDTVMTGGSTDKLIF. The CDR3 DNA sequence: TGTGCCTGTGACACGGTCATGACTGGGGGTTCTACCGATAAACTCATCTTT.

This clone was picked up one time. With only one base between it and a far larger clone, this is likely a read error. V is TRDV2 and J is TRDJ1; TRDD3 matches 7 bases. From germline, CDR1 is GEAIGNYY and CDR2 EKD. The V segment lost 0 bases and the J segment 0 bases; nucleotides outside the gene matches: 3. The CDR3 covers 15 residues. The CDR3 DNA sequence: TGTGCCTGTGACACCATGGGGGAGGACACCGATAAACTCATCTTT. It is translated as CACDTMGEDTDKLIF.

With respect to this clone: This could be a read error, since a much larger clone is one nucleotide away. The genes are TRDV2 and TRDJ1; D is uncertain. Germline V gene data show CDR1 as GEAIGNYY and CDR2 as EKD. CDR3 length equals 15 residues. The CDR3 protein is CACGTVSRETDKLIF. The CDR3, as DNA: TGTGCCTGTGGCACCGTTTCGAGGGAAACCGATAAACTCATCTTT.

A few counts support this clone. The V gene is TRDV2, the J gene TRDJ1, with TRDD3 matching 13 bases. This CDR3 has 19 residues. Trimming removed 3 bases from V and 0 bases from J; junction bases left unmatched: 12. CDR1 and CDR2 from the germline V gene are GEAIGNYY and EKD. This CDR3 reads CACDGLLGDTRPYTDKLIF. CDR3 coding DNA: TGTGCCTGTGACGGTCTACTGGGGGATACGCGTCCGTACACCGATAAACTCATCTTT.

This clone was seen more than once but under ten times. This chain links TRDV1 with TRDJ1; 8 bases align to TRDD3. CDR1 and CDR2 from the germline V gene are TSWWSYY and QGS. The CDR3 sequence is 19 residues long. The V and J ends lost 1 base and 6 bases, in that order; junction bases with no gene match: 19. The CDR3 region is CALGEHPGLPYWGPYKLIF. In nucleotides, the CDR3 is TGTGCTCTTGGGGAACACCCAGGTCTCCCGTACTGGGGGCCGTATAAACTCATCTTT.

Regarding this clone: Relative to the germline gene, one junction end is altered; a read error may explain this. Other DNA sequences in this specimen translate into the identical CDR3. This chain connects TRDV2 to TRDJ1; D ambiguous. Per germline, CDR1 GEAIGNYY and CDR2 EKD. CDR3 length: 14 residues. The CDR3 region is CACDTVGQSDKLIF. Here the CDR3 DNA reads TGTGCCTGCGACACCGTGGGTCAAAGCGATAAACTCATCTTT.

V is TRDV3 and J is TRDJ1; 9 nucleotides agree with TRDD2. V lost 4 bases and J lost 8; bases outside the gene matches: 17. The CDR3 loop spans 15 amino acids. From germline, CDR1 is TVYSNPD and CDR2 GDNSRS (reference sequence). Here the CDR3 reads CACPTFLRTGDKLIF. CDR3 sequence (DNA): TGTGCCTGCCCGACCTTCCTACGTACTGGGGACAAACTCATCTTT.

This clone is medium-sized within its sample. CDR3 residues: CACDTVLHTDKLIF. The DNA for the CDR3 is TGTGCCTGTGACACCGTGCTTCACACCGATAAACTCATCTTT. The genes are TRDV2 and TRDJ1; D is undetermined. Germline assignment: CDR1 GEAIGNYY and CDR2 EKD. Trimming cost V 0 bases and J 0 bases, with 7 bases left between them. The CDR3 totals 14 residues.

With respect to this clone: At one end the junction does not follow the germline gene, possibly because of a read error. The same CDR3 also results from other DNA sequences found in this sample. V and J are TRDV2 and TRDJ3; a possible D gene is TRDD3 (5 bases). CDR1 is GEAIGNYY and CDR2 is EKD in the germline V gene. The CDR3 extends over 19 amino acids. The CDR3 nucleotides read TGTGCCTGTGACACCCCTGGGTACCCGACCTCCTGGGACACCCGGCAGATGTTTTTC. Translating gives CACDTPGYPTSWDTRQMFF.

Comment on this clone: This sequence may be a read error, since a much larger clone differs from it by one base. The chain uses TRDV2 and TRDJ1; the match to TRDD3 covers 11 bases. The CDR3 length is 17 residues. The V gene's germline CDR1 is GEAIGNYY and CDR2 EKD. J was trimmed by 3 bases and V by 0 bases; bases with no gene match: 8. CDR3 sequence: CACDTLLGDTRPDKLIF. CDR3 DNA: TGTGCCTGTGACACCCTCCTGGGGGATACAAGACCCGATAAACTCATCTTT.

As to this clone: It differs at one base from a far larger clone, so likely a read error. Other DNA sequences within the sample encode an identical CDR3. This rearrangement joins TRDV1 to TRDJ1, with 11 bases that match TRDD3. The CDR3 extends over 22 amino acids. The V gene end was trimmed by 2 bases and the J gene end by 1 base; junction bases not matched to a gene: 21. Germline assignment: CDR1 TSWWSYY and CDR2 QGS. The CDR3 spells CALGEFTFLQVLGDRGTDKLIF. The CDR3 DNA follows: TGTGCTCTTGGGGAATTTACCTTCCTACAAGTACTGGGGGATAGGGGCACCGATAAACTCATCTTT.

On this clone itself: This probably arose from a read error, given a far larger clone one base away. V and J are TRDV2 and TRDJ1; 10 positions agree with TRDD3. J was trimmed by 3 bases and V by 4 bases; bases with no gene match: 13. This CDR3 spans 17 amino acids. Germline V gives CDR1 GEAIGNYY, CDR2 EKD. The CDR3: CACDILGDSPYADKLIF. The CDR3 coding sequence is TGTGCCTGTGATATACTGGGGGATTCACCGTACGCCGATAAACTCATCTTT.

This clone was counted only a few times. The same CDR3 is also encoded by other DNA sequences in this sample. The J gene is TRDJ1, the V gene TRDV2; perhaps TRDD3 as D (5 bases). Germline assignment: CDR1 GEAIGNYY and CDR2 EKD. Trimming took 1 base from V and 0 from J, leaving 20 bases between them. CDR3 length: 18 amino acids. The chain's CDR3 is CACDTVLGDTSYTDKLIF. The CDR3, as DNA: TGTGCCTGTGACACTGTACTAGGGGACACCTCGTACACCGATAAACTCATCTTT.